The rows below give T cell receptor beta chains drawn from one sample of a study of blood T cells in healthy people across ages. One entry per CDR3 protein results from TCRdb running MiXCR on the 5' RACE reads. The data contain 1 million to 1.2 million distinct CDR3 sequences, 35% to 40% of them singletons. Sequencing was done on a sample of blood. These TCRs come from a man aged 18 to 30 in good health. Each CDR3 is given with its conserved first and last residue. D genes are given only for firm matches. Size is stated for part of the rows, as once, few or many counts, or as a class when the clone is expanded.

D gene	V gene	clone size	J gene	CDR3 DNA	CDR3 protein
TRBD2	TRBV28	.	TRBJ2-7	TGTGCCAGCAGTTCCGGGAGGGCACAATACAATGAGCAGTACTTC	CASSSGRAQYNEQYF
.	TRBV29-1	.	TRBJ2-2	TGCAGCGTTGGGGTCACCGGGGAGCTGTTTTTT	CSVGVTGELFF
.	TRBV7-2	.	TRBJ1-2	TGTGCCAGCACCCCGTGGGGTATTAACTATGGCTACACCTTC	CASTPWGINYGYTF
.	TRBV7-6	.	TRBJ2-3	TGTGCCAGCAGCTTAGTACCAGCCCGCACAGATACGCAGTATTTT	CASSLVPARTDTQYF
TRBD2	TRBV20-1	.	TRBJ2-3	TGCAGTGCTAGAGATTTACTAGCGGGGGGGTCCTGGAACACAGATACGCAGTATTTT	CSARDLLAGGSWNTDTQYF
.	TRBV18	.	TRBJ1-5	TGTGCCAGCTCACCGTCAGGGGTCGGAGTGGACAATCAGCCCCAGCATTTT	CASSPSGVGVDNQPQHF
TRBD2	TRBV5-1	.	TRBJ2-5	TGCGCCAGCAGCCTCCGGACTAGCGGGGGGGCCACCTACAATGAGCAGTACTTC	CASSLRTSGGATYNEQYF
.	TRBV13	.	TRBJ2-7	TGTGCCAGCAGCTTAGCCCCACTAGCAACCTACAATGAGCAGTACTTC	CASSLAPLATYNEQYF
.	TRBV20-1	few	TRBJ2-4	TGCAGTGCCCCGGGGCGGGGCATTCAGTACTTC	CSAPGRGIQYF
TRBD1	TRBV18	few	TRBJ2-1	TGTGCCAGCTCACCGACAGGGCCCTCAACGGATGAGCAGTTCTTC	CASSPTGPSTDEQFF
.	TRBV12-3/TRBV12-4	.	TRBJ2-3	TGTGCCGGCAGTTTGGGAGCCACAGATACGCAGTATTTT	CAGSLGATDTQYF